This T cell receptor beta chain stems from a study of cytomegalovirus exposure and HLA in healthy donors. The donors were in the roughly 130-subject validation cohort, distinct from the approximately 730-subject first cohort. This CDR3 has 14 residues. J gave up 4 bases and V 2 bases, and 3 bases lay outside the gene matches. The germline CDR1 and CDR2 sequences are MNHEY and SMNVEV (reference sequence). The repertoire was sequenced with immunoSEQ multiplex PCR; TCRdb's copy has only in-frame clones and lacks some. This sample has 300,000 to 350,000 clones, with approximately 86% found just once. Broader study findings: Associated with cytomegalovirus, according to the listing, were around 160 TCR beta chains.

Turning to this clone: Its antigen is not known.

The sequence came from a man aged 30 to 45 in good health and CMV-seronegative. The sequencing sample was made of PBMCs. The V call is TRBV27, the J call TRBJ1-1, with 8 bases aligning to TRBD1. CDR3 sequence (DNA): TGTGCCAGCAGTTTACAGGGGGCGGGCACTGAAGCTTTCTTT. It encodes CASSLQGAGTEAFF.